The entry that follows covers one TCR beta chain sequence. Its antigen is as yet unknown. Libraries were prepared by immunoSEQ multiplex PCR; TCRdb keeps only in-frame clonotypes and omits some of them. The sample contains some 2 million clones, just under 95% of which appear only once. The data originate from a study of shared clonotypes between healthy human individuals. Study-level points and caveats: Donor clonotype sharing was expected to depend on sequencing depth. Generation probability values for non-shared clonotypes were lower than those for clonotypes shared by all four donors.

The CDR3 is made up of 14 amino acids. The germline V gene encodes CDR1 MGHRA and CDR2 YSYEKL. V lost 3 bases and J lost 2, with 10 bases in between. Naive CD8 isolation took CD45RO-negative cells positively selected for CCR7 and excluded terminally differentiated effector memory CD45RA+ cells. The clonotype was recovered from a young man in good health. Sequenced: naive CD8+ T cells sorted from blood. The chain has TRBV4-1 and TRBJ1-2; D possibly corresponds to TRBD1 (6 bases). The CDR3 loop reads CASSQRGQNYGYTF. CDR3 DNA sequence: TGCGCCAGCAGCCAGCGAGGACAGAACTATGGCTACACCTTC.